This TCR beta chain came from a study of response to subunit inactivated influenza vaccine. This clonotype was counted at least ten times. Antigen: not known. MiXCR was run by TCRdb on the RT-PCR reads, yielding one entry per CDR3 protein. The top ten hold approximately 10% of the sample, which has about 700,000 distinct CDR3 sequences, around a sixth seen once. Findings and caveats of the study: It was suggested by the authors that few new T cells are recruited by each seasonal influenza vaccination.

The CDR3 loop spans 15 amino acids. Per the germline V gene, CDR1 is LNHNV and CDR2 is YYDKDF (reference sequence). With 5 bases removed from V and 4 bases from J, the gap between germline ends came to 15 bases. The V call is TRBV15, the J call TRBJ2-1, with D possibly TRBD2 on 6 matching bases. The TCR comes from a man aged 45-60 years who received an inactivated influenza vaccine. The input for sequencing was PBMCs from blood, taken less than 13 days after vaccination. CDR3 DNA: TGTGCCACCAGCGCCCACCGGGACTTATACAATGAGCAGTTCTTC. Residues: CATSAHRDLYNEQFF.